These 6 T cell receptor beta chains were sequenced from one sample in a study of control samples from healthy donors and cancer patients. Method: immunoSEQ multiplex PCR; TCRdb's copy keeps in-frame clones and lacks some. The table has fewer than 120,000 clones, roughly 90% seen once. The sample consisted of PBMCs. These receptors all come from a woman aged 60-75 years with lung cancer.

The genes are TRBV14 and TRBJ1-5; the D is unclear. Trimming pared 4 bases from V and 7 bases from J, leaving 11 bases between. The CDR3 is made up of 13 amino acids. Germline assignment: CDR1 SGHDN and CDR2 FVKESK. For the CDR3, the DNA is TGTGCCAGCAGCCCCTCTCTAGACCAGCCCCAGCATTTT. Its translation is CASSPSLDQPQHF.

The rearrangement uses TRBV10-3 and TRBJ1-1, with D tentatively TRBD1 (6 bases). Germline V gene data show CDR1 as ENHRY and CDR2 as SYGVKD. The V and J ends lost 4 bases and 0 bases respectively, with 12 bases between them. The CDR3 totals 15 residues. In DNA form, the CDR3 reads TGTGCCATCAGTGGGGACATTGTAATGAACACTGAAGCTTTCTTT. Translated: CAISGDIVMNTEAFF.

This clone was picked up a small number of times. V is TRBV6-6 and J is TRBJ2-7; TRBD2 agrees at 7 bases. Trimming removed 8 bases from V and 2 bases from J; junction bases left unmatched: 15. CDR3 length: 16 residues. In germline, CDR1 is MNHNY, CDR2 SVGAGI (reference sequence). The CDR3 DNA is TGTGCCAGCGCATTAGGGGAGGGTTACATGGCCTACGAGCAGTACTTC. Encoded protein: CASALGEGYMAYEQYF.

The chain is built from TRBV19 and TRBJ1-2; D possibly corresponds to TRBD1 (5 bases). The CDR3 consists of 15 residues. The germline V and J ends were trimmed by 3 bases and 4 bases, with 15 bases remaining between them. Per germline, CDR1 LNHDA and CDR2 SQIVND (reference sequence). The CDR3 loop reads CASSIGRGEIYGYTF. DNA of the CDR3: TGTGCCAGTAGTATCGGTAGGGGAGAGATCTATGGCTACACCTTC.

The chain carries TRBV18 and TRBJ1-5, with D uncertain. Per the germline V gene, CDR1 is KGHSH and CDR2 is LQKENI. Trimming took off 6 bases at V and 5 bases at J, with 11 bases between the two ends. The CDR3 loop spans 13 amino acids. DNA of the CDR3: TGTGCCAGCTCCGGCGAACCTGATCAGCCCCAGCATTTT. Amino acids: CASSGEPDQPQHF.

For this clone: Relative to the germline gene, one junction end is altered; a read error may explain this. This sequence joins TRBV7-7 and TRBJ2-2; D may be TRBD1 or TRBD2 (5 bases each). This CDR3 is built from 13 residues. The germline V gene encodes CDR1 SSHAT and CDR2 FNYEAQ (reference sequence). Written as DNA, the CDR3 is TGTGCTAGCAGACCAGGGAGTACCGGGGAGCTGTTTTTT. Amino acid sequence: CASRPGSTGELFF.